This TCR beta chain was captured by sequencing in a study of CD4 T cells in relation to SARS-CoV-2 and coronaviruses. Whole-study findings and limits: Approximately 65% of donors had memory CD4+ clonotypes crossrecognizing SARS-CoV-2 and common cold coronavirus spike.

V lost 5 bases and J lost 0, with 19 bases in between. Germline CDR1 reads SGHTA; CDR2 reads FQGTGA. This CDR3 contains 17 residues. Of note for this clone: The antigen remains unidentified.

Unexposed donor CD4+ T cells date from about 2010-2019, before the COVID-19 pandemic. The cells were cultured for over eight days before CD4+ T cells were isolated. Approximately 2 million PBMCs per well were cultured with about 9.8 IU/ml IL-2. Sequencing used immunoSEQ multiplex PCR; TCRdb keeps in-frame clones, though not all of them. Among some 21,000 clones, about 70% were seen once, and the ten largest hold roughly 12%. The TCR comes from a human donor in good health. The chain carries TRBV7-3 and TRBJ1-2, with D unclear. Sequenced: CD4+ T cells from PBMCs, cultured in vitro. Here the CDR3 DNA reads TGTGCCAGCAGCCCACTTCCGAGTAGATCTTCTAACTATGGCTACACCTTC. Its protein is CASSPLPSRSSNYGYTF.